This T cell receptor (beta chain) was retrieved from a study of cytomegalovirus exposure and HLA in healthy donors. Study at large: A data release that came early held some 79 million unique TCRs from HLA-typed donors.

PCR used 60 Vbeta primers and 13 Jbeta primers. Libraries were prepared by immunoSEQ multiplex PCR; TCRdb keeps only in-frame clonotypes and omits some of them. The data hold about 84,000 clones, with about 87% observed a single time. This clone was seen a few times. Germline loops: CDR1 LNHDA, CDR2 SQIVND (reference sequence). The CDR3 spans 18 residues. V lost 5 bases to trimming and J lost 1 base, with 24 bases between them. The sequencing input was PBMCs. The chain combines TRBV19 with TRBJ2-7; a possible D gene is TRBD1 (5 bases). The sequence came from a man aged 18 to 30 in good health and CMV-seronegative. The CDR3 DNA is TGTGCCAGTAGTGGGCAGGGTCTGGCCAAAGGAGCTTCCTACGAGCAGTACTTC. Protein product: CASSGQGLAKGASYEQYF.